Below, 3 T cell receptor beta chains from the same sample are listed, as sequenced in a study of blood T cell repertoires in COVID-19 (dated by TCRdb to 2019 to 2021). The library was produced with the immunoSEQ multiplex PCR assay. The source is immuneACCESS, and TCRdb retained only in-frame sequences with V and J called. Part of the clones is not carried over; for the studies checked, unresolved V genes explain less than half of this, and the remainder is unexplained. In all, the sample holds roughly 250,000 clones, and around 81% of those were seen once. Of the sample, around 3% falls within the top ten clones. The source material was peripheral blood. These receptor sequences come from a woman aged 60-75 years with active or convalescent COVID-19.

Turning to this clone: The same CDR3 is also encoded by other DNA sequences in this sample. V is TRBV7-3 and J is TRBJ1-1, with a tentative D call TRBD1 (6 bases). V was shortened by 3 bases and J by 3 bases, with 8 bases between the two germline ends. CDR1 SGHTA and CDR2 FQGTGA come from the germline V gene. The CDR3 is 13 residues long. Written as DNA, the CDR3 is TGTGCCAGCAGCTTGGACAGAGACACTGAAGCTTTCTTT. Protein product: CASSLDRDTEAFF.

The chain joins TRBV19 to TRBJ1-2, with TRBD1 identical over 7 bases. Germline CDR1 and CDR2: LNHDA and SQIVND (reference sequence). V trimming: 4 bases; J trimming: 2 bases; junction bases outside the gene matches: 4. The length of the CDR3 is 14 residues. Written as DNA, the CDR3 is TGTGCCAGTAGTACCCCGGGACAGAACTATGGCTACACCTTC. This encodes CASSTPGQNYGYTF.

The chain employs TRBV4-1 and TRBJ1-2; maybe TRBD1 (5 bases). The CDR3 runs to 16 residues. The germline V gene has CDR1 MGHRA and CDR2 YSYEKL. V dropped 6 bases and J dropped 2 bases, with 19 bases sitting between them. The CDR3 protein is CASRPMGRGANYGYTF. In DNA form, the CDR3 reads TGCGCCAGCAGACCCATGGGTCGCGGGGCCAACTATGGCTACACCTTC.